A selection of T cell receptor beta chains follows, all from one sample in a study of beta chain features in type 1 diabetes. The protocol was immunoSEQ multiplex PCR, while the TCRdb copy is restricted to in-frame clones and leaves out a portion. The sample holds 450,000 to 550,000 clones, about 30% seen once. Sequencing input: naive CD4+ T cells from blood. The receptors shown here come from a man aged 18 to 35 in good health. The CDR3 runs from the conserved cysteine through the conserved F or W. Each record gives: J gene, V gene, CDR3 length, CDR3 protein.

j_gene: TRBJ2-3; v_gene: TRBV9; len: 14; CDR3aa: CASSDGTSTDTQYF
j_gene: TRBJ2-4; v_gene: TRBV4-3; len: 15; CDR3aa: CASSRTTSGWNIQYF
j_gene: TRBJ2-7; v_gene: TRBV4-3; len: 16; CDR3aa: CASSQGPRGGRYEQYF
j_gene: TRBJ2-3; v_gene: TRBV7-2; len: 14; CDR3aa: CASSQDRGTDTQYF
j_gene: TRBJ2-7; v_gene: TRBV23-1; len: 15; CDR3aa: CASSQLPLGFHEQYF
j_gene: TRBJ1-1; v_gene: TRBV5-4; len: 12; CDR3aa: CASSQGQSVAFF
j_gene: TRBJ1-5; v_gene: TRBV30; len: 16; CDR3aa: CAWTPGQGTSNQPQHF
j_gene: TRBJ2-1; v_gene: TRBV5-4; len: 15; CDR3aa: CASSLQGNSYNEQFF
j_gene: TRBJ2-2; v_gene: TRBV5-1; len: 16; CDR3aa: CASSLVPGQNTGELFF
j_gene: TRBJ2-1; v_gene: TRBV4-2; len: 19; CDR3aa: CASSQERTSGRDSYNEQFF
j_gene: TRBJ1-3; v_gene: TRBV13; len: 12; CDR3aa: CASSLARNTIYF
j_gene: TRBJ1-3; v_gene: TRBV30; len: 14; CDR3aa: CAWESPRGGNTIYF
j_gene: TRBJ2-3; v_gene: TRBV29-1; len: 12; CDR3aa: CSGVQGTDTQYF
j_gene: TRBJ2-2; v_gene: TRBV30; len: 14; CDR3aa: CAWSVRWDTGELFF